What follows describes a single T cell receptor beta chain. Its antigen is not identified. Time point of the sample: recipient sample about 28 days before transplant, after cytoreduction. The record originates from a study of T cell clonotyping in hematopoietic cell transplantation. Study-level background: Recipients' pretransplant samples followed cytoreduction. Findings and caveats of the study: Pathologically expanded recipient clonotypes increased progressively from day 30 to day 180 as diversity fell. Broader posttransplant TCR repertoire diversity was predicted by graft donor and pretransplant recipient Inverse Simpson Index values.

This CDR3 is built from 12 residues. CDR1 is SGHTA and CDR2 is FQGNSA in the germline V gene. The V gene lost 4 bases and the J gene lost 13 bases, with 16 bases spanning the gap. Clones were read by immunoSEQ multiplex PCR, and TCRdb kept only the in-frame ones, dropping some. The sample shows approximately 44,000 clones, 80% to 85% of them seen only once. Source: peripheral blood mononuclear cells, taken before stem cell transplant. The receptor was derived from a man aged 55-75 years with myelodysplastic syndrome. Some clones in this sample may be carry-over from other donors' samples. The chain carries TRBV7-2 and TRBJ2-5; D gene uncertain. The CDR3 DNA is TGTGCCAGCAGCTCCACCGAACGGCGTTTGTACTTC. This gives the protein CASSSTERRLYF.